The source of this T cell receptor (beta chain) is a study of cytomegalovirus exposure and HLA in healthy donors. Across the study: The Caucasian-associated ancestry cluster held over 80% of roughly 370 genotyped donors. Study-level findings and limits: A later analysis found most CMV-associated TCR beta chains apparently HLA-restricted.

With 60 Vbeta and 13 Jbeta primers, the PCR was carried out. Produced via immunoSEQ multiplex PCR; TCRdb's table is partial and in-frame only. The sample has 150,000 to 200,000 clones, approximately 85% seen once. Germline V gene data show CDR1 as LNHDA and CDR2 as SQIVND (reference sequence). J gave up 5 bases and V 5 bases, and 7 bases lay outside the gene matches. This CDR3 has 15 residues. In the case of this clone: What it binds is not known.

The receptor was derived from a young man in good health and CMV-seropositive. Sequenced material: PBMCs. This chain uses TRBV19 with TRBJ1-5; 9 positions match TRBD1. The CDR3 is CASSPWGDRDQPQHF. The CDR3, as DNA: TGTGCCAGTAGTCCTTGGGGGGACAGGGATCAGCCCCAGCATTTT.